Shown below are 9 T cell receptor beta chains from a single sample sequenced in a study of T cells after yellow fever vaccination. TCRdb itself ran the 5' RACE reads through MiXCR, one entry per CDR3 protein. The sample lists a few hundred thousand distinct CDR3 sequences; 10% to 15% were seen once. This specimen was CD4+ T cells sorted from PBMCs, taken 45 days after the yellow fever booster vaccination. Receptors were obtained from a man younger than 40 who received the YFV17D yellow fever vaccine.

This clonotype was detected a few times. The CDR3 is CSARAGTSFSPLHF. The CDR3 nucleotides are TGCAGTGCTAGAGCTGGGACAAGTTTTTCACCCCTCCACTTT. The chain carries TRBV20-1 and TRBJ1-6; perhaps TRBD1 as D (6 bases). The CDR3 runs to 14 residues. V lost 1 base to trimming and J lost 9 bases, with 13 bases between them. Looked up from germline, CDR1 is DFQATT and CDR2 is SNEGSKA (reference sequence).

In this sample, this clonotype turned up a few times. The rearrangement uses TRBV5-1 and TRBJ2-1; 8 nucleotides align to TRBD2. CDR3 length equals 19 residues. CDR1 is SGHRS, CDR2 YFSETQ, per germline. With V trimmed by 3 bases and J by 2 bases, 16 bases remained unmatched. The CDR3 bases are TGCGCCAGCAGCTCCCCCGGGACACAAACTAGCGGAGCCTACAATGAGCAGTTCTTC. This translates into CASSSPGTQTSGAYNEQFF.

The V and J genes are TRBV5-1 and TRBJ2-5, with TRBD2 matching over 8 bases. This CDR3 has 18 residues. The J segment lost 2 bases and the V segment lost 0 bases, leaving 12 bases of the junction unmatched. Germline CDR1 reads SGHRS; CDR2 reads YFSETQ. CDR3 loop: CASSLVASGPGAQETQYF. In DNA, the CDR3 is TGCGCCAGCAGCTTGGTGGCTAGCGGGCCGGGGGCTCAAGAGACCCAGTACTTC.

This clonotype was recorded a few times. This rearrangement joins TRBV7-2 to TRBJ2-1; 14 bases match TRBD2. CDR3 length: 16 residues. Germline CDR1 is SGHTA and CDR2 is FQGNSA. Unmatched junction bases numbered 7, after V lost 4 bases and J lost 8 bases. The CDR3 coding sequence is TGTGCCAGCAGCTCGGGACTAGCGGGAGCAATGTATGAGCAGTTCTTC. Translation gives CASSSGLAGAMYEQFF.

The rearrangement joins TRBV4-2 to TRBJ2-2, with a weak D call TRBD1 (6 bases). The CDR3 is 16 amino acids. CDR1 is LGHNA, CDR2 YNFKEQ, per germline. With 0 bases removed from V and 6 bases from J, the gap between germline ends came to 14 bases. The CDR3 reads CASSQDSKGVPGELFF. The CDR3 DNA follows: TGTGCCAGCAGCCAAGATAGTAAGGGGGTTCCCGGGGAGCTGTTTTTT.

This clonotype occurred a few times. The CDR3 nucleotides are TGTGCCAGCAGTTACTCGAGGGACGGGAGATACGAGCAGTACTTC. Translation gives CASSYSRDGRYEQYF. The chain couples TRBV6-5 to TRBJ2-7, with a tentative D call TRBD2 (6 bases). The CDR3 is made up of 15 amino acids. V was pared by 0 bases and J by 4 bases, with 13 bases between. CDR1 is MNHEY, CDR2 SVGAGI, per germline.

The genes are TRBV20-1 and TRBJ2-7; D is unresolved. This CDR3 contains 12 residues. Germline V CDR1 and CDR2: DFQATT, SNEGSKA (reference sequence). V was cut by 1 base and J by 7 bases, with 11 bases left in between. The CDR3, as DNA: TGCAGTGCTAGAGCCCAGGTCGGGGAGCAGTACTTC. The encoded protein is CSARAQVGEQYF.

This clonotype has a handful of counts. The chain has TRBV9 and TRBJ2-7; tentative D call: TRBD2 (6 bases). This CDR3 is 15 amino acids long. V was shortened by 0 bases and J by 5 bases, with 15 bases between the two germline ends. CDR1 SGDLS and CDR2 YYNGEE come from the germline V gene. The CDR3 DNA reads as TGTGCCAGCAGCGTAGGGGGGAGGTCGGCCAACGAGCAGTACTTC. This codes for CASSVGGRSANEQYF.

The chain combines TRBV3-1 with TRBJ1-2, with 8 bases identical to TRBD1. Germline V gene data show CDR1 as LGHDT and CDR2 as YNNKEL (reference sequence). CDR3 length: 16 amino acids. V shed 4 bases, J shed 8 bases, and the junction held 15 bases outside the gene matches. CDR3 in amino acids: CASSLKTGQGAGGYTF. DNA for the CDR3: TGTGCCAGCAGCCTGAAAACAGGGCAGGGGGCCGGAGGCTACACCTTC. Filled out from reference TRBV3-1 and TRBJ1-2, the complete variable domain reads DTAVSQTPKYLVTQMGNDKSIKCEQNLGHDTMYWYKQDSKKFLKIMFSYNNKELIINETVPNRFSPKSPDKAHLNLHINSLELGDSAVYFCASSLKTGQGAGGYTFGSGTRLTVV.